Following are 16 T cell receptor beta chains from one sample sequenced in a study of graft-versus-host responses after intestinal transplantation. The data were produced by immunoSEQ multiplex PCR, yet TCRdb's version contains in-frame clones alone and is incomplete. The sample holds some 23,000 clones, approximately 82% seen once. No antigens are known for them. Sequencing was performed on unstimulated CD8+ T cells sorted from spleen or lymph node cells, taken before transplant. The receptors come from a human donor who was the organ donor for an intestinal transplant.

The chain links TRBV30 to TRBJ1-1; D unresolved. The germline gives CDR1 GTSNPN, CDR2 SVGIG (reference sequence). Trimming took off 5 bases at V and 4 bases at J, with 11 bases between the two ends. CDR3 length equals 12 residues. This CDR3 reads CAWLTGGTEAFF. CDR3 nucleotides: TGTGCCTGGTTGACTGGAGGCACTGAAGCTTTCTTT.

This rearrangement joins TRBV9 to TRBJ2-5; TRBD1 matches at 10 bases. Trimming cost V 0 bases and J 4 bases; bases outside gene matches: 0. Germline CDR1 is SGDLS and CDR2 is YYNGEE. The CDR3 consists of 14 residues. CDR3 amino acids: CASSVGDRGETQYF. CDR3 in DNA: TGTGCCAGCAGCGTAGGGGACAGGGGAGAGACCCAGTACTTC.

The chain's CDR3 is CASSRSGRGTGELFF. The CDR3 nucleotides are TGTGCCAGCAGTAGGTCAGGACGGGGAACCGGGGAGCTGTTTTTT. This chain uses TRBV25-1 with TRBJ2-2, with D tentatively TRBD2 (5 bases). V was trimmed by 5 bases and J by 5 bases, leaving 15 bases between them. Germline CDR1 is MGHDK and CDR2 is SYGVNS. CDR3 length: 15 residues.

In DNA form, the CDR3 reads TGTGCCAGCAGTTACGCAGGGTCCTACGAGCAGTACTTC. Its protein product is CASSYAGSYEQYF. The V gene is TRBV6-5, the J gene TRBJ2-7; weak D call: TRBD1 (5 bases). Deletions cut 2 bases from V and 1 base from J, with 6 bases between. This CDR3 is built from 13 residues. Germline V gene lookup returns CDR1 MNHEY and CDR2 SVGAGI.

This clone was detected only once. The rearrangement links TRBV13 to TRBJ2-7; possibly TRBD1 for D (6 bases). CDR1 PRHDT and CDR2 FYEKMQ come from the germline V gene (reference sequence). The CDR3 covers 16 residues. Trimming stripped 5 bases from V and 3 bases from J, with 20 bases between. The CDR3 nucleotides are TGTGCCAGCAGCCCTAGTCTCGGACAGTCCATCTACGAGCAGTACTTC. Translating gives CASSPSLGQSIYEQYF.

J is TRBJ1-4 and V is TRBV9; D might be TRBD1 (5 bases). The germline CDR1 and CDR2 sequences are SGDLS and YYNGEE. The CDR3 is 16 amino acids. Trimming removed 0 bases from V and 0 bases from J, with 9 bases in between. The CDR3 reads CASSVATGATNEKLFF. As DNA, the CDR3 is TGTGCCAGCAGCGTAGCTACGGGGGCAACTAATGAAAAACTGTTTTTT.

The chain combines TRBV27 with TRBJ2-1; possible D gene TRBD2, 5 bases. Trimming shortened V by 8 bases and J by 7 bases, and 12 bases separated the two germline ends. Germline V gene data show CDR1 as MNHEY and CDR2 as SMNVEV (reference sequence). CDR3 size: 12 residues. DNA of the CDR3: TGTGCCAGCGGGGAGTTGGGGAATGAGCAGTTCTTC. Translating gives CASGELGNEQFF.

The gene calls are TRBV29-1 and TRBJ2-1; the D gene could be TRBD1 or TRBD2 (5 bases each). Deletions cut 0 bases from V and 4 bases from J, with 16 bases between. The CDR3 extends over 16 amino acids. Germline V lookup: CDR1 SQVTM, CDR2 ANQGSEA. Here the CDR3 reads CSVEEGDLQLYNEQFF. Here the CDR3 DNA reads TGCAGCGTTGAAGAAGGGGACCTGCAACTTTACAATGAGCAGTTCTTC.

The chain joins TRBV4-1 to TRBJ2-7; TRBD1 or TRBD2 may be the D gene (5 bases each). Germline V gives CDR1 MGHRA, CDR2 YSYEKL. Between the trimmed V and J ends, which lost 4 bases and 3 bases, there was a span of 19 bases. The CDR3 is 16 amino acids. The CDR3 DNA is TGCGCCAGCAGCCTTACTGCCGGGACCGCGGGCTACGAGCAGTACTTC. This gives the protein CASSLTAGTAGYEQYF.

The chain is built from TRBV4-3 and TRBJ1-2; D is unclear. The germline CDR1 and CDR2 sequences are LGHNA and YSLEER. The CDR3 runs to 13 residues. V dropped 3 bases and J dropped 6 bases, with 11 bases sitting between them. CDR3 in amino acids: CASSHLEENGYTF. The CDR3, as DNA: TGCGCCAGCAGCCATCTGGAGGAGAATGGCTACACCTTC.

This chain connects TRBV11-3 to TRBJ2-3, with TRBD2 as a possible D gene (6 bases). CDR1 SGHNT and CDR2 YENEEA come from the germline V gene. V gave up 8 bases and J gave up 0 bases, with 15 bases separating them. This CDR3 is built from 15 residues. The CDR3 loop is CASRAGTSSTDTQYF. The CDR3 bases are TGTGCCAGCCGCGCGGGGACCTCTAGCACAGATACGCAGTATTTT.

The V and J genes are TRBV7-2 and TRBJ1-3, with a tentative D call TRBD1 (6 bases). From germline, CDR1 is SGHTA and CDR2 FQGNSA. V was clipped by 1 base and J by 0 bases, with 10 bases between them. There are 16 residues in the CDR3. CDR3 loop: CASSLVSDSSGNTIYF. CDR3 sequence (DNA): TGTGCCAGCAGCTTAGTATCGGACAGCTCTGGAAACACCATATATTTT.

CDR3 nucleotides: TGTGCCTCCCGTCTCGTGGAGACCCAGTACTTC. It codes for CASRLVETQYF. The chain combines TRBV6-6 with TRBJ2-5; D unclear. The CDR3 has 11 residues. Germline CDR1 and CDR2: MNHNY and SVGAGI (reference sequence). V lost 11 bases and J 5 bases, leaving 12 bases between the germline ends.

As DNA, the CDR3 is TGTGCCAGCAGCAAAGGAAGAATGGGTCCCGACAGGGGAGAGACCCAGTACTTC. Protein sequence: CASSKGRMGPDRGETQYF. This rearrangement joins TRBV21-1 to TRBJ2-5; TRBD1, the D gene given by the table, was not confirmed from the DNA. TRBV21-1 is listed as a pseudogene. This CDR3 has 18 residues.

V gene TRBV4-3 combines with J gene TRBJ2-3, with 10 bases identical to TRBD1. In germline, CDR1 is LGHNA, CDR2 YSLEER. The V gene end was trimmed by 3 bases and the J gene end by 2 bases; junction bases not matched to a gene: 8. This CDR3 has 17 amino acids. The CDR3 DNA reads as TGCGCCAGCAGCCACCTTCGACAGGGGGCGATCACAGATACGCAGTATTTT. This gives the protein CASSHLRQGAITDTQYF.

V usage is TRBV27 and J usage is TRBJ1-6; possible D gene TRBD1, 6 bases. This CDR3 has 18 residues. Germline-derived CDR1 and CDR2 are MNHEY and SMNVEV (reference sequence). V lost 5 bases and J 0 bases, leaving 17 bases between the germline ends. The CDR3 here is CASSTSRDTSSYNSPLHF. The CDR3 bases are TGTGCCAGCAGTACTTCCCGGGACACGAGCTCCTATAATTCACCCCTCCACTTT.